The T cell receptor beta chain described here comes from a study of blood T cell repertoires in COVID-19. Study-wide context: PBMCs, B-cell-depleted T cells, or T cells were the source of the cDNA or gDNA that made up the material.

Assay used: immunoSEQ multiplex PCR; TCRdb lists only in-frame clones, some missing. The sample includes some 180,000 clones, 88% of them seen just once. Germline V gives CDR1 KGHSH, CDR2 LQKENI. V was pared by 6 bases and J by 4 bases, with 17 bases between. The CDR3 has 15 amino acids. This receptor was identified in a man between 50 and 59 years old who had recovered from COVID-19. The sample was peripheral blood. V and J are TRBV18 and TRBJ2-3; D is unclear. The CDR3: CASSSSTTPADTQYF. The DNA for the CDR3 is TGTGCCAGCTCCTCGAGTACCACTCCCGCAGATACGCAGTATTTT.